This is a list of T cell receptor beta chains from one sample in a study of T-cell memory formation after mild COVID-19. TCRdb independently ran MiXCR on the 5' RACE reads; one entry per CDR3 protein. The sample records 550,000 to 650,000 distinct CDR3 sequences, 17% being singletons. The sample was PBMCs or a T cell subset sorted from them (not recorded which). The receptors shown here come from an adult woman who had mild COVID-19 (a few samples of this study predate the infection). Cell type and time point are not known. The CDR3 runs from the conserved cysteine through the conserved F or W. The D gene is left open where the match is weak. Only some rows state a clone size, as once, few, many or a class for expanded clones.

j_gene: TRBJ1-2; d_gene: TRBD1; v_gene: TRBV23-1; abundance: -; CDR3aa: CASSHPRGQGMYGYTF; CDR3nt: TGCGCCAGCAGTCACCCGCGGGGACAGGGGATGTATGGCTACACCTTC
j_gene: TRBJ1-2; d_gene: -; v_gene: TRBV12-3/TRBV12-4; abundance: few; CDR3aa: CASSLASRYGYGYTF; CDR3nt: TGTGCCAGCAGTTTAGCGTCCCGGTATGGCTATGGCTACACCTTC
j_gene: TRBJ1-2; d_gene: -; v_gene: TRBV21-1; abundance: -; CDR3aa: CASTDHSGTGVHYGYTF; CDR3nt: TGTGCCAGCACTGATCACTCCGGGACAGGGGTCCACTATGGCTACACCTTC
j_gene: TRBJ2-5; d_gene: -; v_gene: TRBV29-1; abundance: many; CDR3aa: CSVDGGKAAETQYF; CDR3nt: TGCAGCGTTGATGGCGGGAAGGCGGCGGAGACCCAGTACTTC
j_gene: TRBJ1-5; d_gene: -; v_gene: TRBV12-3/TRBV12-4; abundance: few; CDR3aa: CASSFRGNSNQPQHF; CDR3nt: TGTGCCAGCAGTTTTCGGGGAAATAGCAATCAGCCCCAGCATTTT
j_gene: TRBJ2-4; d_gene: TRBD1; v_gene: TRBV5-1; abundance: -; CDR3aa: CASSLARDSDFWDIQYF; CDR3nt: TGCGCCAGCAGCTTGGCCCGGGACAGCGACTTTTGGGACATTCAGTACTTC
j_gene: TRBJ1-1; d_gene: -; v_gene: TRBV5-6; abundance: -; CDR3aa: CASSIGASEAFF; CDR3nt: TGTGCCAGCAGCATCGGGGCCTCTGAAGCTTTCTTT
j_gene: TRBJ1-3; d_gene: -; v_gene: TRBV7-2; abundance: few; CDR3aa: CASSSRDGTQGGRNTIYF; CDR3nt: TGTGCCAGCAGCTCACGTGACGGAACTCAGGGTGGGAGAAACACCATATATTTT
j_gene: TRBJ2-2; d_gene: -; v_gene: TRBV29-1; abundance: few; CDR3aa: CSVEGNSVGELFF; CDR3nt: TGCAGCGTTGAAGGGAACTCAGTCGGGGAGCTGTTTTTT
j_gene: TRBJ1-4; d_gene: -; v_gene: TRBV4-3; abundance: -; CDR3aa: CASSQEGGKGEKLFF; CDR3nt: TGCGCCAGCAGCCAAGAGGGGGGCAAGGGTGAAAAACTGTTTTTT
j_gene: TRBJ2-2; d_gene: TRBD1; v_gene: TRBV5-1; abundance: -; CDR3aa: CASSPTGGLANTGELFF; CDR3nt: TGCGCCAGCAGCCCGACAGGGGGTCTGGCGAACACCGGGGAGCTGTTTTTT
j_gene: TRBJ2-3; d_gene: -; v_gene: TRBV6-1; abundance: -; CDR3aa: CAGKTENTDTQYF; CDR3nt: TGTGCCGGAAAGACAGAGAACACAGATACGCAGTATTTT
j_gene: TRBJ1-3; d_gene: -; v_gene: TRBV20-1; abundance: few; CDR3aa: CSARVLGSGNTIYF; CDR3nt: TGCAGTGCTAGAGTACTGGGATCTGGAAACACCATATATTTT
j_gene: TRBJ1-2; d_gene: -; v_gene: TRBV5-4; abundance: many; CDR3aa: CASSLLGQMGGYTF; CDR3nt: TGTGCCAGCAGCCTTCTAGGACAGATGGGTGGCTACACCTTC
j_gene: TRBJ2-7; d_gene: -; v_gene: TRBV30; abundance: -; CDR3aa: CAWSRDEREQYF; CDR3nt: TGTGCCTGGAGTAGGGACGAGCGGGAGCAGTACTTC
j_gene: TRBJ1-1; d_gene: -; v_gene: TRBV2; abundance: -; CDR3aa: CASIIFGASRTEAFF; CDR3nt: TGTGCCAGCATAATCTTCGGAGCTTCGCGCACTGAAGCTTTCTTT
j_gene: TRBJ2-1; d_gene: TRBD1; v_gene: TRBV19; abundance: -; CDR3aa: CASSASPRGQVYNEQFF; CDR3nt: TGTGCCAGTAGTGCCTCCCCCAGGGGACAGGTGTACAATGAGCAGTTCTTC
j_gene: TRBJ2-2; d_gene: -; v_gene: TRBV7-2; abundance: -; CDR3aa: CASSLGSSAGELFF; CDR3nt: TGTGCCAGCAGCTTAGGTAGTTCCGCCGGGGAGCTGTTTTTT
j_gene: TRBJ1-1; d_gene: -; v_gene: TRBV5-1; abundance: -; CDR3aa: CASSKGIQGGTEAFF; CDR3nt: TGCGCCAGCTCGAAGGGGATTCAAGGGGGCACTGAAGCTTTCTTT
j_gene: TRBJ1-2; d_gene: -; v_gene: TRBV19; abundance: -; CDR3aa: CASSIAPGFYGYTF; CDR3nt: TGTGCCAGTAGTATTGCCCCAGGATTTTATGGCTACACCTTC
j_gene: TRBJ2-4; d_gene: -; v_gene: TRBV3-1; abundance: -; CDR3aa: CASSQRLAKNIQYF; CDR3nt: TGTGCCAGCAGCCAGCGGTTAGCCAAAAACATTCAGTACTTC
j_gene: TRBJ2-1; d_gene: -; v_gene: TRBV5-1; abundance: many; CDR3aa: CASSFGPPWDEQFF; CDR3nt: TGCGCCAGCAGTTTTGGACCTCCGTGGGATGAGCAGTTCTTC
j_gene: TRBJ1-1; d_gene: TRBD1; v_gene: TRBV11-2; abundance: -; CDR3aa: CASSSSDRANTEAFF; CDR3nt: TGTGCCAGCAGCTCCTCCGACAGGGCGAACACTGAAGCTTTCTTT
j_gene: TRBJ1-6; d_gene: -; v_gene: TRBV12-3/TRBV12-4; abundance: -; CDR3aa: CASTLEQGGSPLHF; CDR3nt: TGTGCCAGCACCTTAGAGCAGGGCGGTTCACCCCTCCACTTT
j_gene: TRBJ2-5; d_gene: -; v_gene: TRBV5-5; abundance: -; CDR3aa: CASSSQGLPQYF; CDR3nt: TGTGCCAGCAGCTCACAGGGATTGCCCCAGTACTTC
j_gene: TRBJ2-5; d_gene: TRBD1; v_gene: TRBV10-3; abundance: many; CDR3aa: CAISARGQLEETQYF; CDR3nt: TGTGCCATCAGCGCTAGGGGACAGTTGGAAGAGACCCAGTACTTC
j_gene: TRBJ2-7; d_gene: -; v_gene: TRBV4-2; abundance: many; CDR3aa: CASSQASVSSYEQYF; CDR3nt: TGTGCCAGCAGCCAAGCTAGCGTGAGCTCCTACGAGCAGTACTTC
j_gene: TRBJ2-5; d_gene: -; v_gene: TRBV12-3/TRBV12-4; abundance: -; CDR3aa: CASCRGWETQYF; CDR3nt: TGTGCCAGCTGTCGCGGGTGGGAGACCCAGTACTTC
j_gene: TRBJ2-1; d_gene: TRBD2; v_gene: TRBV20-1; abundance: -; CDR3aa: CSALDSGVSNEQFF; CDR3nt: TGCAGTGCTCTAGATAGCGGGGTTTCGAATGAGCAGTTCTTC
j_gene: TRBJ2-3; d_gene: -; v_gene: TRBV10-1; abundance: -; CDR3aa: CASPFWTEPLDTQYF; CDR3nt: TGCGCCAGTCCCTTCTGGACGGAGCCTTTGGATACGCAGTATTTT
j_gene: TRBJ1-6; d_gene: -; v_gene: TRBV11-2; abundance: -; CDR3aa: CASSQPPGTLNSPLHF; CDR3nt: TGTGCCAGCAGCCAACCTCCCGGGACACTGAATTCACCCCTCCACTTT
j_gene: TRBJ2-2; d_gene: TRBD2; v_gene: TRBV20-1; abundance: -; CDR3aa: CSARDSRENTGELFF; CDR3nt: TGCAGTGCTAGAGACTCGCGGGAGAATACCGGGGAGCTGTTTTTT
j_gene: TRBJ2-7; d_gene: -; v_gene: TRBV9; abundance: few; CDR3aa: CASSVLPGGEQYF; CDR3nt: TGTGCCAGCAGCGTACTGCCTGGCGGCGAGCAGTACTTC
j_gene: TRBJ2-2; d_gene: -; v_gene: TRBV5-1; abundance: few; CDR3aa: CASSFPLFRLDRNTGELFF; CDR3nt: TGCGCCAGCAGCTTTCCCTTGTTTCGGTTGGATAGGAACACCGGGGAGCTGTTTTTT
j_gene: TRBJ2-7; d_gene: -; v_gene: TRBV11-2; abundance: -; CDR3aa: CASSLDSWSGAPHEQYF; CDR3nt: TGTGCCAGCAGCTTAGATAGCTGGTCAGGGGCCCCCCACGAGCAGTACTTC
j_gene: TRBJ2-3; d_gene: -; v_gene: TRBV7-2; abundance: -; CDR3aa: CASSPSAPSTDTQYF; CDR3nt: TGTGCCAGCAGCCCTAGCGCACCTAGCACAGATACGCAGTATTTT
j_gene: TRBJ2-6; d_gene: -; v_gene: TRBV6-5; abundance: -; CDR3aa: CASRPQGTGANVLTF; CDR3nt: TGTGCCAGCAGGCCACAGGGAACTGGGGCCAACGTCCTGACTTTC
j_gene: TRBJ1-2; d_gene: -; v_gene: TRBV6-6; abundance: few; CDR3aa: CASTLEHGGGYGYTF; CDR3nt: TGTGCCAGCACCCTAGAGCATGGGGGCGGCTATGGCTACACCTTC
j_gene: TRBJ2-7; d_gene: -; v_gene: TRBV29-1; abundance: -; CDR3aa: CSASLEGGYEQYF; CDR3nt: TGCAGCGCCAGTTTGGAAGGGGGCTACGAGCAGTACTTC
j_gene: TRBJ2-7; d_gene: -; v_gene: TRBV9; abundance: -; CDR3aa: CASSATPRDEQYF; CDR3nt: TGTGCCAGCAGCGCCACCCCTAGGGACGAGCAGTACTTC
j_gene: TRBJ2-2; d_gene: -; v_gene: TRBV7-9; abundance: few; CDR3aa: CANRGLLTGELFF; CDR3nt: TGTGCCAACCGGGGTCTTCTCACCGGGGAGCTGTTTTTT
j_gene: TRBJ2-2; d_gene: -; v_gene: TRBV7-9; abundance: few; CDR3aa: CASSLGLASTGELFF; CDR3nt: TGTGCCAGCAGCTTAGGGCTGGCTTCCACCGGGGAGCTGTTTTTT
j_gene: TRBJ2-1; d_gene: -; v_gene: TRBV29-1; abundance: once; CDR3aa: CSVDVEPTNYNEQFF; CDR3nt: TGCAGCGTTGATGTTGAGCCAACTAATTACAATGAGCAGTTCTTC
j_gene: TRBJ2-1; d_gene: -; v_gene: TRBV12-3/TRBV12-4; abundance: few; CDR3aa: CASSSGVLEQFF; CDR3nt: TGTGCCAGCAGTTCCGGGGTTCTTGAGCAGTTCTTC
j_gene: TRBJ2-2; d_gene: TRBD2; v_gene: TRBV7-9; abundance: -; CDR3aa: CASREAGGVNTGELFF; CDR3nt: TGTGCCAGCAGGGAAGCGGGAGGTGTGAACACCGGGGAGCTGTTTTTT
j_gene: TRBJ2-5; d_gene: -; v_gene: TRBV3-1; abundance: many; CDR3aa: CASSHRGGETQYF; CDR3nt: TGTGCCAGCAGCCACAGGGGCGGAGAGACCCAGTACTTC
j_gene: TRBJ2-6; d_gene: -; v_gene: TRBV7-8; abundance: -; CDR3aa: CASSPGVSSSSGANVLTF; CDR3nt: TGTGCCAGCAGCCCGGGGGTCTCTTCCAGTAGTGGGGCCAACGTCCTGACTTTC
j_gene: TRBJ1-3; d_gene: -; v_gene: TRBV7-6; abundance: few; CDR3aa: CASSLSPGYSGNTIYF; CDR3nt: TGTGCCAGCAGCTTATCGCCGGGGTACTCTGGAAACACCATATATTTT
j_gene: TRBJ2-1; d_gene: TRBD1; v_gene: TRBV9; abundance: -; CDR3aa: CASSETGANADEQFF; CDR3nt: TGTGCCAGCAGCGAAACAGGGGCTAACGCGGATGAGCAGTTCTTC
j_gene: TRBJ2-1; d_gene: TRBD2; v_gene: TRBV2; abundance: few; CDR3aa: CASRNSGGAYNEQFF; CDR3nt: TGTGCCAGCAGGAATAGCGGGGGGGCCTACAATGAGCAGTTCTTC
j_gene: TRBJ2-5; d_gene: TRBD1; v_gene: TRBV7-9; abundance: few; CDR3aa: CASSRGQVQETQYF; CDR3nt: TGTGCCAGCAGCAGAGGACAGGTCCAAGAGACCCAGTACTTC
j_gene: TRBJ2-7; d_gene: -; v_gene: TRBV18; abundance: -; CDR3aa: CASSSPDGAYEQYF; CDR3nt: TGTGCCAGCTCATCCCCGGACGGGGCGTACGAGCAGTACTTC